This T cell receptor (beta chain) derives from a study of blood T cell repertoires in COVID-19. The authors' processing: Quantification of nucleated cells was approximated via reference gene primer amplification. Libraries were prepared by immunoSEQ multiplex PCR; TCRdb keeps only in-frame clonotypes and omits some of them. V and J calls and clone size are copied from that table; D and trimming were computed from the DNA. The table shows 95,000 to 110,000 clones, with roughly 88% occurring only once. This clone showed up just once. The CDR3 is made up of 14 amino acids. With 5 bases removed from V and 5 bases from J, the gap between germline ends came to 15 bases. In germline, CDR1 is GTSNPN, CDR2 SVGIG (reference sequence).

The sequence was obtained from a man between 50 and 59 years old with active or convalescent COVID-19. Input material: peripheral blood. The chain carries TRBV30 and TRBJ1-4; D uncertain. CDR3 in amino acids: CAWDRLGSNEKLFF. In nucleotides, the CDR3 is TGTGCCTGGGACCGCCTCGGGTCGAATGAAAAACTGTTTTTT. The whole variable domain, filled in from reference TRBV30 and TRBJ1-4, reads SQTIHQWPATLVQPVGSPLSLECTVEGTSNPNLYWYRQAAGRGLQLLFYSVGIGQISSEVPQNLSASRPQDRQFILSSKKLLLSDSGFYLCAWDRLGSNEKLFFGSGTQLSVL.